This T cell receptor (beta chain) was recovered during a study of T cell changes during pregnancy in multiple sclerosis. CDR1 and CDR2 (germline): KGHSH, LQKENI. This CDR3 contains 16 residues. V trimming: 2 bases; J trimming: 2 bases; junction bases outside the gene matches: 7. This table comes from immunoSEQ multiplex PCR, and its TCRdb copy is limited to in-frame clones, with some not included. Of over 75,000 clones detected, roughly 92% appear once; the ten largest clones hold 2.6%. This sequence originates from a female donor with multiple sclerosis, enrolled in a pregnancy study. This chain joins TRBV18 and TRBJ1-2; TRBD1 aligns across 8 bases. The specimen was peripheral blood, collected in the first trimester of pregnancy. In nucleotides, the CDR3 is TGTGCCAGCTCACCATTAGGGACAGGCGCCAACTATGGCTACACCTTC. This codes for CASSPLGTGANYGYTF.